A single sample is the source of the 14 T cell receptor beta chains below, sequenced in a study of spatial heterogeneity in lung cancer. Findings of the study overall: Expanded intratumoral alpha and beta TCR counts tracked tumor mutation counts.

As for time point: sample taken at primary tumor resection. Antigens for these TCRs are unknown. One entry per CDR3 protein, called by TCRdb with MiXCR from the 5' RACE reads. This table has approximately 3,200 distinct CDR3 sequences, about 5.2% appearing once. The material was lung tumor tissue, obtained at surgery. These receptors were collected from a female donor with early-stage non-small cell lung cancer.

This clonotype was counted many times. The rearrangement links TRBV6-6 to TRBJ2-3; D is perhaps TRBD1 (6 bases). There are 13 residues in the CDR3. Between the trimmed V and J ends, which lost 7 bases and 3 bases, there was a span of 11 bases. CDR1 is MNHNY and CDR2 is SVGAGI in the germline V gene (reference sequence). As DNA, the CDR3 is TGTGCCAGCATGTGGGACACAACAGATACGCAGTATTTT. Translated, it gives CASMWDTTDTQYF.

As to this clonotype: This could be a read error, since a much larger clone is one nucleotide away. The chain uses TRBV28 and TRBJ2-7; D might be TRBD1 (6 bases). Between the trimmed V and J ends, which lost 3 bases and 2 bases, there was a span of 20 bases. CDR3 size: 17 residues. Germline values: CDR1 MDHEN, CDR2 SYDVKM. The CDR3 sequence: CASSLGLGQTSAYEQYF. As DNA, the CDR3 is TGTGCCAGCAGTTTGGGGCTCGGACAGACCTCAGCCTACGAGCAGTACTTC.

The rearrangement links TRBV6-5 to TRBJ2-7, with a possible D match to TRBD2 (5 bases). CDR1 is MNHEY and CDR2 is SVGAGI in the germline V gene. V was cut by 5 bases and J by 2 bases, with 16 bases left in between. The length of the CDR3 is 15 residues. The CDR3 bases are TGTGCCAGCAGTCGACACCTGGGAGCAGCCTACGAGCAGTACGTC. Protein: CASSRHLGAAYEQYV.

V is TRBV24-1 and J is TRBJ1-2; 7 bases agree with TRBD1. The CDR3 covers 16 residues. V lost 3 bases, J lost 6 bases, and 12 bases stayed unmatched. The germline V gene encodes CDR1 KGHDR and CDR2 SFDVKD. In DNA form, the CDR3 reads TGTGCCACCAGTGATCCCCACGGGGGACAGAAAAATGGCTACACCTTC. Its translation is CATSDPHGGQKNGYTF.

By proportion, this clonotype is medium-sized. V is TRBV5-4 and J is TRBJ1-2; 8 bases map to TRBD1. Germline assignment: CDR1 SGHNT and CDR2 YYREEE (reference sequence). This CDR3 is 13 amino acids long. The ends lost 0 bases at V and 5 bases at J; junction bases unmatched: 0. CDR3 nucleotide sequence: TGTGCCAGCAGCTTGGACAGGGGGTATGGCTACACCTTC. Translation: CASSLDRGYGYTF.

By share, this clonotype counts as medium-sized (0.01 to 0.1%). This sequence joins TRBV5-1 and TRBJ2-3, with 7 nucleotides matching TRBD2. Trimming removed 0 bases from V and 2 bases from J; junction bases left unmatched: 9. The germline gives CDR1 SGHRS, CDR2 YFSETQ. The CDR3 spans 17 residues. The CDR3 spells CASSLGAGTAATDTQYF. CDR3 DNA: TGCGCCAGCAGCTTGGGAGCGGGGACCGCTGCCACAGATACGCAGTATTTT.

Within the sample, this clonotype is medium-sized. The chain recombines TRBV20-1 with TRBJ2-3, with 12 bases fitting TRBD2. Germline CDR1 and CDR2: DFQATT and SNEGSKA (reference sequence). This CDR3 comprises 19 residues. Germline trimming cut 1 base from V and 1 base from J; bases unmatched to any gene: 12. This chain's CDR3 is CSARVSSGGAGLGTDTQYF. The CDR3 bases are TGCAGTGCTAGAGTCTCTAGCGGGGGGGCCGGATTGGGCACAGATACGCAGTATTTT.

In this sample, this clonotype turned up many times. V gene TRBV9 combines with J gene TRBJ2-7, with TRBD1 matching over 8 bases. V lost 3 bases and J lost 6; bases outside the gene matches: 5. The CDR3 consists of 13 residues. The germline CDR1 and CDR2 sequences are SGDLS and YYNGEE. CDR3 amino acids: CASSAVDRGEQYV. The CDR3 DNA follows: TGTGCCAGCAGCGCCGTCGACAGGGGCGAGCAGTACGTC.

By share, this clonotype ranks as medium-sized. CDR3 in amino acids: CASNPGANVLTF. CDR3 nucleotides: TGTGCCAGCAATCCTGGGGCCAACGTCCTGACTTTC. This chain connects TRBV2 to TRBJ2-6, with D unresolved. The V end lost 7 bases, the J end lost 2 bases, and 3 bases lay between the germline ends. Germline V lookup: CDR1 SNHLY, CDR2 FYNNEI. The CDR3 sequence is 12 residues long.

This clonotype is labeled as medium-sized. This chain uses TRBV7-2 with TRBJ2-1; tentative D call: TRBD2 (5 bases). The CDR3 sequence is 19 residues long. Germline CDR1 SGHTA, CDR2 FQGNSA. V was pared by 1 base and J by 3 bases, with 22 bases between. CDR3 DNA sequence: TGTGCCAGCAGCTTAGTTCTTATGGCTCTAGCCCGGTACTACAATGAGCAGTTCTTC. Amino acid sequence: CASSLVLMALARYYNEQFF. Complete variable domain (other parts from reference TRBV7-2 and TRBJ2-1): GAGVSQSPSNKVTEKGKDVELRCDPISGHTALYWYRQSLGQGLEFLIYFQGNSAPDKSGLPSDRFSAERTGGSVSTLTIQRTQQEDSAVYLCASSLVLMALARYYNEQFFGPGTRLTVL.

This clonotype is termed medium-sized. The genes are TRBV5-1 and TRBJ2-7; the D gene is possibly TRBD2 (6 bases). There are 14 residues in the CDR3. CDR1 is SGHRS and CDR2 is YFSETQ in the germline V gene. Trimming pared 4 bases from V and 6 bases from J, leaving 17 bases between. CDR3 nucleotides: TGCGCCAGCAGCATGGCCGGGTTGGAGGGCGAGCAGTACGTC. Translated, it gives CASSMAGLEGEQYV.

This clonotype is medium-sized (0.01 to 0.1%). V is TRBV20-1 and J is TRBJ2-2; D might be TRBD1 (6 bases). The V end was cut by 6 bases, the J end by 5 bases, with 10 bases between. The germline gives CDR1 DFQATT, CDR2 SNEGSKA (reference sequence). The CDR3 contains 12 residues. The CDR3 is CSAKTGTGELFF. The CDR3 bases are TGCAGTGCGAAGACAGGAACCGGGGAGCTGTTTTTT.

Sample share makes this clonotype medium-sized. In nucleotides, the CDR3 is TGCAGCGTTGCTAACAGGGTCCCCTACAATGAGCAGTTCTTC. Protein product: CSVANRVPYNEQFF. V usage is TRBV29-1 and J usage is TRBJ2-1; weak D call: TRBD1 (6 bases). V was shortened by 4 bases and J by 2 bases, with 12 bases between the two germline ends. CDR3 size: 14 residues. Germline assignment: CDR1 SQVTM and CDR2 ANQGSEA.

This clonotype is classed as medium-sized (0.01 to 0.1%). V gene TRBV5-1 combines with J gene TRBJ2-5; D assignment may be TRBD1 or TRBD2 (5 bases each). V lost 0 bases, J lost 6 bases, and 15 bases lay in between. Germline CDR1 SGHRS, CDR2 YFSETQ. The CDR3 is 15 residues long. For the CDR3, the DNA is TGCGCCAGCAGCTTGGGTGGGGGAGTGAGGAAGACCCAGTACTTC. It is translated as CASSLGGGVRKTQYF.